Below, one T cell receptor beta chain is given with its context. Its target antigen remains unknown. Base-call qualities are not available, and no considerably larger clone is one nucleotide away. These data originate in a study of T cell responses to AZD1222 COVID-19 vaccine (dated by TCRdb to about 2021). A note on the overall study: AZD1222 recipients whose second dose came at about 4 weeks and those whose second dose came at about 12 weeks were combined into one group, since spike-specific TCR depth and breadth did not differ between the two schedules. Trial participants were enrolled by age into subgroups of 18-55, 56-69 and 70-plus years, and approximately 150, 30 and 60 TCR-sequenced participants, respectively, were included in these subgroups. A total of 233 trial participants underwent TCR sequencing, of whom 207 had received two doses of AZD1222 and approximately 25 had received two doses of the MenACWY control vaccine. Study-wide conclusions, independent of this receptor: Participants were mostly white British, with more females than males. The authors suggested clonal diversity may have been underestimated. In the small 56-69-year group, the increase in depth fell short of significance, most likely because of low power. Conclusions about previously exposed vaccinees are limited, since just six or seven AZD1222 recipients were seropositive for SARS-CoV-2 at baseline. Reportedly, close to half of the unique spike-specific TCRs recognized epitopes lying outside the regions that are mutated in the B.1.351 and B.1.1.7 variants. The vaccine-associated CD4 TCRs covered the entire spike protein, and the dominant responses fell in regions 160-218 and 743-854. Spike-specific TCR breadth and depth rose significantly after two AZD1222 doses compared with day 0 and with MenACWY recipients. Because no day 14 peak-response samples were available, repertoires were characterized only after the peak T cell response.

In light of the paper, this sample's time point label describes: baseline before first vaccination. The vaccinee samples were drawn from two UK trials, COV001 and COV002, one of which was a single-blind randomized controlled phase 2/3 trial testing AZD1222 (ChAdOx1 nCoV-19) in healthy adults. For TCRbeta chain sequencing, PBMC samples from trial participants were taken at day 0 and at day 28 after the second dose. CDR1 SNHLY and CDR2 FYNNEI were looked up in the germline V gene. Including the terminal cysteine and phenylalanine, the CDR3 comprises 15 residues. Only CDR3 DNA remains: 45 bases, in frame from the first base. V gives up 6 bases and J gives up 1 base, and the segment between their germline ends measures 12 bases. The CDR3 regions of human TCRbeta chains were analyzed by immunosequencing. Per the original workflow: TCRs in the repertoires were compared against a reference library of SARS-CoV-2-specific TCRs that had been generated with the MIRA antigen-specificity platform. Breadth was defined as the fraction of unique TCRs that were SARS-CoV-2-associated, and depth was defined as the fraction of total T cells that were SARS-CoV-2-associated. Each spike-specific TCR was assigned to its reactive spike region and to a CD4 or CD8 class using the MIRA data. Log10-transformed breadth and depth values were compared by one-way ANOVA with Sidak's multiple comparisons tests. TCRdb retrieved this table from immuneACCESS and kept in-frame rearrangements only. Not all clones are present; in checked studies, unresolved V genes account for under half, and no reason is known for the remainder. V and J calls and clone size are given by that table; D and trimming were obtained from the DNA. This sample is represented by roughly 110,000 clones; just under 90% of them were singletons. Jointly, the top ten make up more than 10% of the sample.

The chain uses TRBV2 and TRBJ2-2; the D gene could be either TRBD1 or TRBD2, each agreeing at 6 bases. The sample was peripheral blood, taken on day 0 of AZD1222 vaccination. The source of this sequence is an adult in good health. In nucleotide form, the sequence is TGTGCCAGCAGGAAGGAGGGGGTGAACACCGGGGAGCTGTTTTTT. It codes for CASRKEGVNTGELFF.